This T cell receptor (beta chain) was documented in a study of CD8+ T cells in alopecia areata. RNA was isolated and reverse transcribed to cDNA, the sequencing template. Profiling relied on immunoSEQ multiplex PCR, and the TCRdb table lists in-frame clones only, not all of them. The sample comprises fewer than 250,000 clones, 50% to 70% of which are singletons, and roughly 0.47% rests with the top ten. The CDR3 totals 15 residues. Trimming removed 3 bases at V and 2 bases at J, with 10 bases between. Germline V gene sequence: CDR1 SEHNR, CDR2 FQNEAQ (reference sequence). In alopecia areata patients, both lesional scalp punch biopsies and peripheral blood were collected.

The specimen was CD4+ T cells sorted from blood, collected at week 0. This chain links TRBV7-9 with TRBJ2-2, with a tentative D call TRBD1 (5 bases). This clonotype was obtained from a human donor with alopecia areata. CDR3 sequence: CASSLATDNTGELFF. The CDR3 nucleotides are TGTGCCAGCAGCTTGGCGACAGATAACACCGGGGAGCTGTTTTTT.